Below, 10 T cell receptor beta chains from the same sample are listed, as sequenced in a study of CXCR3-negative and CXCR3-positive naive CD8 T cells. UMI-labeled 5' RACE TRB cDNA libraries were prepared from the cells. TCRdb re-called the 5' RACE reads; every CDR3 protein appears as one record, without DNA. The table for this sample gives about 41,000 distinct CDR3 sequences. The material sequenced was naive CXCR3- CD8+ T cells from blood. The subset was: CD45RO-CCR7+CD27+CD95- naive CD8+ T cells lacking CXCR3 (TNR3-). Receptor source: a human donor in good health. Some clones in this sample may be carry-over from other donors' samples.

The rearrangement uses TRBV7-8 and TRBJ1-1. Per germline, CDR1 SGHVS and CDR2 FQNEAQ. The CDR3 sequence is 13 residues long. CDR3: CASSLGYATEAFF.

The chain couples TRBV6-5 to TRBJ2-7; the TRBD1 assignment by TCRdb is unverifiable without DNA. The CDR3 contains 17 residues. Germline assignment: CDR1 MNHEY and CDR2 SVGAGI. The CDR3 region is CASSYSKLSDRGYEQYF.

The chain combines TRBV5-8 with TRBJ2-1; TCRdb calls TRBD1, which cannot be checked without DNA. CDR3 size: 15 residues. CDR1 and CDR2 (germline): SGHTS, YDEGEE. The CDR3 sequence is CASSPGLGAYNEQFF.

V is TRBV20-1 and J is TRBJ2-7; TCRdb reports TRBD2, a call that lacks DNA to check it against. Germline CDR1 and CDR2: DFQATT and SNEGSKA (reference sequence). There are 11 residues in the CDR3. This CDR3 is CSAWSPYEQYF.

This chain links TRBV28 with TRBJ2-7; TCRdb names TRBD2, which stays unverified in the absence of DNA. The CDR3 extends over 12 amino acids. The germline V gene encodes CDR1 MDHEN and CDR2 SYDVKM. The CDR3 here is CASISGAYEQYF.

The V gene is TRBV7-2, the J gene TRBJ1-4; with no DNA, the TCRdb D assignment of TRBD1 cannot be verified. CDR1 is SGHTA and CDR2 is FQGNSA in the germline V gene. The CDR3 covers 13 residues. CDR3 residues: CASSPGSGGKLFF. Based on the CDR3 plus reference TRBV7-2 and TRBJ1-4, the full variable domain is GAGVSQSPSNKVTEKGKDVELRCDPISGHTALYWYRQSLGQGLEFLIYFQGNSAPDKSGLPSDRFSAERTGGSVSTLTIQRTQQEDSAVYLCASSPGSGGKLFFGSGTQLSVL.

The J gene is TRBJ1-1, the V gene TRBV4-3. CDR3 length: 17 amino acids. Germline V gene lookup returns CDR1 LGHNA and CDR2 YSLEER. CDR3 residues: CASSQHLIPSMNTEAFF.

CDR3 loop: CASSWTGPTTKNIQYF. V usage is TRBV5-6 and J usage is TRBJ2-4; TCRdb's D gene call, TRBD1, goes unchecked for lack of DNA. The CDR3 length is 16 residues. Germline CDR1 SGHDT, CDR2 YYEEEE.

V and J are TRBV29-1 and TRBJ2-7. CDR3 length: 12 residues. CDR1 and CDR2 (germline): SQVTM, ANQGSEA. Here the CDR3 reads CSTLGEPYEQYF.

This chain links TRBV20-1 with TRBJ2-7; the TCRdb D gene call, TRBD1, has no DNA to confirm it. CDR3 length: 15 residues. Germline CDR1 is DFQATT and CDR2 is SNEGSKA (reference sequence). CDR3 loop: CSARDRDTYSYEQYF.